Listed below are T cell receptor beta chains from one sample, sequenced in a study of cytomegalovirus exposure and HLA in healthy donors. Sequenced by immunoSEQ multiplex PCR; TCRdb stores in-frame clones only, minus some. In total, the table holds about 150,000 clones. Specimen: PBMCs. The receptors here all came from a man younger than 45 in good health and CMV-seronegative. Both conserved end residues are part of each CDR3. Fields, in order: V gene, D gene, CDR3 length, J gene, CDR3 protein, CDR3 DNA. A D gene is named only where the DNA matches it firmly.

>TRBV27|TRBD1|14|TRBJ1-2
CASSPQDRVRGYTF
TGTGCCAGCAGTCCCCAGGACAGGGTAAGAGGCTACACCTTC
>TRBV29-1|TRBD1|13|TRBJ2-3
CRVWTGSTDTQYF
TGCAGAGTTTGGACAGGGAGCACAGATACGCAGTATTTT
>TRBV4-2|-|14|TRBJ2-2
CASSQVTGTGELFF
TGTGCCAGCAGCCAAGTCACAGGGACCGGGGAGCTGTTTTTT
>TRBV5-1|-|15|TRBJ1-3
CASSLTGNTGNTIYF
TGCGCCAGCAGCTTAACAGGGAATACTGGAAACACCATATATTTT
>TRBV27|TRBD1|14|TRBJ1-1
CASSLSQGDTEAFF
TGTGCCAGCAGTTTGAGCCAGGGGGACACTGAAGCTTTCTTT
>TRBV28|-|15|TRBJ1-2
CASSEGGLANYGYTF
TGTGCCAGCAGCGAAGGGGGTTTAGCTAACTATGGCTACACCTTC
>TRBV18|-|16|TRBJ2-5
CASSPRGDSSVRAQYF
TGTGCCAGCTCACCGCGTGGGGACTCCTCGGTGAGGGCCCAGTACTTC
>TRBV4-1|TRBD2|16|TRBJ2-5
CASSQTLAGPRETQYF
TGCGCCAGCAGCCAAACGCTAGCGGGACCTAGGGAGACCCAGTACTTC
>TRBV10-3|TRBD1|14|TRBJ2-7
CAISDGTGAYEQYF
TGTGCCATCAGTGACGGGACAGGGGCCTACGAGCAGTACTTC
>TRBV5-1|TRBD2|16|TRBJ2-7
CASSLLGLAGVDEQYF
TGCGCCAGCAGCTTATTGGGACTAGCGGGAGTTGACGAGCAGTACTTC
>TRBV18|TRBD1|15|TRBJ1-5
CASSPGTGVNQPQHF
TGTGCCAGCTCACCCGGGACAGGGGTAAACCAGCCCCAGCATTTT
>TRBV12-5|-|15|TRBJ1-4
CASGFWGVPNEKLFF
TGTGCTAGTGGTTTCTGGGGGGTCCCTAATGAAAAACTGTTTTTT
>TRBV5-4|TRBD2|17|TRBJ2-1
CASSLGAGTSVINEQFF
TGTGCCAGCAGCTTGGGGGCCGGGACTAGCGTAATAAATGAGCAGTTCTTC
>TRBV6-5|-|15|TRBJ1-1
CASNPLDSAREKAFF
TGTGCCAGCAACCCTTTGGACAGCGCTAGAGAGAAAGCTTTCTTT
>TRBV14|-|14|TRBJ2-2
CASSQDSTPGELFF
TGTGCCAGCAGCCAGGACAGTACGCCCGGGGAGCTGTTTTTT
>TRBV16|TRBD1|14|TRBJ1-2
CASRVDRVFAGYTF
TGTGCCAGCAGAGTCGACAGGGTTTTTGCTGGCTACACCTTC
>TRBV19|-|16|TRBJ2-7
CASSKTTAGRGYEQYF
TGTGCCAGTAGTAAGACGACCGCAGGACGGGGGTACGAGCAGTACTTC
>TRBV4-1|-|15|TRBJ2-7
CASSQEGRFSYEQYF
TGCGCCAGCAGCCAAGAGGGCAGGTTCTCCTACGAGCAGTACTTC
>TRBV30|-|13|TRBJ1-4
CAWRALRGEKLFF
TGTGCCTGGAGGGCATTAAGGGGAGAAAAACTGTTTTTT
>TRBV2|TRBD1|14|TRBJ1-2
CASRSDRLNYGYTF
TGTGCCAGCAGATCGGACAGGCTTAACTATGGCTACACCTTC
>TRBV27|TRBD1|14|TRBJ2-1
CASTRDRGYNEQFF
TGTGCCAGCACCCGGGACAGGGGATACAATGAGCAGTTCTTC
>TRBV10-3|TRBD1|16|TRBJ2-5
CAISGSLTGRSETQYF
TGTGCCATCAGTGGGTCCCTGACAGGGAGATCGGAGACCCAGTACTTC
>TRBV6-1|-|15|TRBJ2-3
CASSDQGSSTDTQYF
TGTGCCAGCAGTGACCAGGGGTCATCGACAGATACGCAGTATTTT
>TRBV7-2|TRBD2|14|TRBJ2-1
CASSLIAGFNEQFF
TGTGCCAGCAGCTTAATAGCGGGATTCAATGAGCAGTTCTTC
>TRBV5-1|TRBD2|15|TRBJ2-3
CASRVWRGSTDTQYF
TGCGCCAGCAGGGTCTGGCGGGGGAGCACAGATACGCAGTATTTT
>TRBV28|-|16|TRBJ2-3
CASSLRTAFSTDTQYF
TGTGCCAGCAGTTTAAGGACAGCCTTTAGCACAGATACGCAGTATTTT
>TRBV9|-|13|TRBJ2-1
CASSVASYNEQFF
TGTGCCAGCAGCGTGGCCTCCTACAATGAGCAGTTCTTC
>TRBV14|-|16|TRBJ1-1
CASSQGIGQMNTEAFF
TGTGCCAGCAGCCAGGGAATTGGACAGATGAACACTGAAGCTTTCTTT
>TRBV7-2|-|15|TRBJ2-3
CASSPGYLRTDTQYF
TGTGCCAGCAGCCCCGGGTACCTCCGCACAGATACGCAGTATTTT
>TRBV2|-|13|TRBJ1-4
CASSDRVNEKLFF
TGTGCCAGCAGTGACAGGGTTAATGAAAAACTGTTTTTT
>TRBV18|-|12|TRBJ2-6
CASSPVTGAVSF
TGTGCCAGCTCACCGGTCACGGGTGCCGTGTCTTTC
>TRBV2|-|14|TRBJ1-5
CASGRGLGNQPQHF
TGTGCCAGCGGGAGGGGTCTGGGCAATCAGCCCCAGCATTTT
>TRBV7-2|TRBD2|16|TRBJ2-7
CASSFSGTSFSYEQYF
TGTGCCAGCAGCTTCTCCGGGACTAGTTTCTCCTACGAGCAGTACTTC
>TRBV13|-|12|TRBJ2-7
CASSLGRYEQYF
TGTGCCAGCAGCTTAGGCCGGTACGAGCAGTACTTC